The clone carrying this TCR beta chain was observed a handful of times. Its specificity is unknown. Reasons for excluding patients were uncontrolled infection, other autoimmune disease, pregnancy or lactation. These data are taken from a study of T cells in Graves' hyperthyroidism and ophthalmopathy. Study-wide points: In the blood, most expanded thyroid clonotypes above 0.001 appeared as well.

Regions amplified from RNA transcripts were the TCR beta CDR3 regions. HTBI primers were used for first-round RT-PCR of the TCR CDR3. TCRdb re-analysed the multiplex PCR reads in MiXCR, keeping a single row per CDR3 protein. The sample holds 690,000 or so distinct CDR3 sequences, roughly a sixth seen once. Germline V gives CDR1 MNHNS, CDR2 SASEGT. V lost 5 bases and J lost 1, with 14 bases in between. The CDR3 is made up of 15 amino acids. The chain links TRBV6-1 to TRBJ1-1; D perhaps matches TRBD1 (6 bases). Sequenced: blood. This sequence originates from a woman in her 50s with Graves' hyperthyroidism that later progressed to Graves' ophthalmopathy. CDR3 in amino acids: CASSYETGTNTEAFF. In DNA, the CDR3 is TGTGCCAGCAGTTATGAAACAGGGACGAACACTGAAGCTTTCTTT.